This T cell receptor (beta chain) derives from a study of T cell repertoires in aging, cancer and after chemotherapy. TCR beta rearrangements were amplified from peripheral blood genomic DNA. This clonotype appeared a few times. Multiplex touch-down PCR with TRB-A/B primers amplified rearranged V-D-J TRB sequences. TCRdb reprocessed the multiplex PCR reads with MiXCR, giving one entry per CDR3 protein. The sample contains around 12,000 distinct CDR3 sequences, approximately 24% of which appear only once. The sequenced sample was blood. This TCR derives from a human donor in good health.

The CDR3, as DNA: TGTGCCAGCAGACCAGGGGGCGGTCCCGCTAATTCACCCCTCCACTTT. It encodes CASRPGGGPANSPLHF. This chain uses TRBV25-1 with TRBJ1-6; 8 positions agree with TRBD1. Per germline, CDR1 MGHDK and CDR2 SYGVNS. This CDR3 comprises 16 residues. The trim removed 6 bases at V and 6 bases at J, leaving 10 bases unmatched. Based on the CDR3 plus reference TRBV25-1 and TRBJ1-6, the full variable domain is EADIYQTPRYLVIGTGKKITLECSQTMGHDKMYWYQQDPGMELHLIHYSYGVNSTEKGDLSSESTVSRIRTEHFPLTLESARPSHTSQYLCASRPGGGPANSPLHFGNGTRLTVT.